This T cell receptor beta chain stems from a study of CD8 T cells in Susac syndrome (dated by TCRdb to about 2019). With regard to the full study: Among the sequenced Susac syndrome patients, more than 5 had clinically active disease and roughly eight were in clinical remission. At blood withdrawal, Susac syndrome patients were either therapy-naive, taking corticosteroids (in some cases with IVIg as well), or taking IVIg alone. Whether CD8+ T cell activation and differentiation in Susac syndrome was antigen driven was tested using repertoire sequencing. The study compared CD8+ T cell repertoire clonality among roughly eleven healthy donors, about 14 Susac syndrome patients and roughly 15 multiple sclerosis patients.

Peripheral blood CD8+ and CD4+ T cells from healthy donors, Susac syndrome patients and multiple sclerosis patients were profiled by high-throughput TCR beta sequencing. The Susac syndrome patients fulfilled recently defined diagnostic criteria for definite or probable disease. Bulk CD8+ and CD4+ T cells were purified magnetically by negative isolation, whereas CD8+ TEMRA cells were enriched by FACS. Blood was drawn into EDTA tubes, processed within 24 hours, and PBMCs were isolated by density gradient centrifugation. PBMCs intended for TCR sequencing were cryopreserved in liquid nitrogen and thawed later in a water bath at 37 degrees C. The sorted or isolated CD4+, CD8+ and CD8+ TEMRA cells reached a purity of at least 90%. RNA was extracted with the RNeasy kit and roughly 0.45 to 1 ug was reverse transcribed using random hexamers. The immunoSEQ multiplex PCR assay, which covers 54 Vbeta and 13 Jbeta segments, was used to amplify TCR beta CDR3 regions. PCR amplification bias was corrected using a synthetic template baseline for primer optimization and computational correction. The published analysis was carried out like this. Reads were annotated to V, D and J genes per IMGT and analyzed with immunoSEQ Analyzer, keeping only productive sequences. Clonality was calculated as one minus the Shannon entropy normalized by log2 of the number of productive unique sequences. For each patient and control, public and private clones were evaluated among the 100 most prevalent clones. Susac-specific clones were defined as absent from healthy and MS cohorts, approximately 1,000 published viral clones and other ImmuneACCESS disease sequences. TCRdb passed the public sequencing reads through fastp at Q25 and MiXCR, retaining productive beta sequences. CDR3 protein sequences are deduplicated, and each keeps its most common genes and DNA. The V and J calls here are based on TCRdb, not the publication. This sample comprises 85,000 to 130,000 distinct CDR3 sequences, around 94% of them detected only once. Around 0.41% of the sample is taken by the ten largest.

Germline trimming: 1 base from V, 7 bases from J; junction bases outside gene matches: 7. The germline V gene (reference sequence) yields DFQATT for CDR1 and SNEGSKA for CDR2. The CDR3 runs 14 amino acids, cysteine and phenylalanine included. Of all the DNA, just the CDR3 is kept, 42 bases in frame from base 1. General findings and caveats noted by the study authors: The TCR sequencing and HLA analysis was acknowledged to have included a relatively small number of individuals. Approximately 15 Susac-specific public clones were identified in the total CD8+ repertoire, and four to six Susac-specific public clones were identified in the CD8+ TEMRA repertoire. Susac syndrome CD8+ repertoires showed clonal expansion, highest in CD8+ TEMRA cells and greater in clinically active than remitting patients.

This clonotype was seen a single time. It has no known antigen specificity. No base-level quality is on record; no much larger clone is a single base apart. A single read constitutes weak evidence. This receptor was taken from a human donor with Susac syndrome. The sequenced material came from CD8+ T cells from PBMCs. The chain couples TRBV20-1 to TRBJ1-5, and 7 bases in between align with TRBD1. The CDR3 reads CSARAETGWQPQHF. At the DNA level, the sequence is TGCAGTGCTAGAGCCGAGACAGGGTGGCAGCCCCAGCATTTT.